The 18 T cell receptor beta chains below come from one sample, sequenced in a study of blood T cells in healthy people across ages. A second PCR, run for 7 to 11 cycles, used a sample-barcoded 5' primer plus a J-beta primer mix. In TCRdb, the 5' RACE reads were re-called with MiXCR into one record per CDR3 protein. The table lists 450,000 to 600,000 distinct CDR3 sequences, roughly a quarter of them singletons. The same specimen was also included in a second study, on T cells of mothers and their children.

The specimen sequenced was blood. Receptors originate from a boy aged 2 to 9 in good health.

This clonotype was recorded many times. The J gene is TRBJ2-1, the V gene TRBV7-9; TRBD2 is a possible D gene (5 bases). The CDR3 runs to 14 residues. Between the trimmed V and J ends, which lost 5 bases and 7 bases, there was a span of 15 bases. CDR1 is SEHNR, CDR2 FQNEAQ, per germline (reference sequence). The DNA for the CDR3 is TGTGCCAGCAGCCCGCCAGGACTTCTAAATGAGCAGTTCTTC. It encodes CASSPPGLLNEQFF.

This clonotype has a handful of counts. This chain links TRBV5-1 with TRBJ2-3, with 7 nucleotides matching TRBD2. Germline CDR1 and CDR2: SGHRS and YFSETQ. CDR3 length: 15 residues. With 3 bases clipped from V and 1 base from J, the junction kept 5 bases outside the gene matches. This chain's CDR3 is CASSYPSGGTDTQYF. Written as DNA, the CDR3 is TGCGCCAGCAGCTACCCTAGCGGAGGCACAGATACGCAGTATTTT. The full variable domain, with the rest looked up from reference TRBV5-1 and TRBJ2-3, is KAGVTQTPRYLIKTRGQQVTLSCSPISGHRSVSWYQQTPGQGLQFLFEYFSETQRNKGNFPGRFSGRQFSNSRSEMNVSTLELGDSALYLCASSYPSGGTDTQYFGPGTRLTVL.

This rearrangement joins TRBV3-1 to TRBJ2-3; 8 bases fit TRBD2. The trim removed 1 base at V and 2 bases at J, leaving 11 bases unmatched. This CDR3 spans 18 amino acids. The germline V gene encodes CDR1 LGHDT and CDR2 YNNKEL (reference sequence). The CDR3 coding sequence is TGTGCCAGCAGCCAAGGACGAGTATGGCGGGGGGTCACAGATACGCAGTATTTT. Protein sequence: CASSQGRVWRGVTDTQYF.

The sample holds a few counts of this clonotype. This chain connects TRBV3-1 to TRBJ1-4, with D hard to call. Trimming cost V 5 bases and J 0 bases, with 16 bases left between them. Per the germline V gene, CDR1 is LGHDT and CDR2 is YNNKEL (reference sequence). The CDR3 consists of 17 residues. Here the CDR3 DNA reads TGTGCCAGCAGCTCCCGGATTTCAGGTGCAACTAATGAAAAACTGTTTTTT. Residues: CASSSRISGATNEKLFF.

This clonotype was found many times. This chain joins TRBV4-2 and TRBJ1-6, with a weak D call TRBD1 (6 bases). Germline lookup yields CDR1 LGHNA and CDR2 YNFKEQ. V shed 1 base and J shed 8 bases, with 15 bases lying between them. This CDR3 comprises 16 residues. This CDR3 is CASSQVGGRVDSPLHF. The CDR3 DNA sequence: TGTGCCAGCAGCCAAGTGGGGGGCAGGGTGGATTCACCCCTCCACTTT.

The V and J genes are TRBV27 and TRBJ2-4, with D tentatively TRBD1 or TRBD2 (5 bases each). Germline CDR1 and CDR2: MNHEY and SMNVEV (reference sequence). V lost 10 bases, J lost 2 bases, and 15 bases lay in between. This CDR3 region has 14 residues. The CDR3 DNA reads TGTGCCACTAGGCCTGGGGGTCCCAAAAACATTCAGTACTTC. Amino acid sequence: CATRPGGPKNIQYF.

This clonotype was seen once. V usage is TRBV14 and J usage is TRBJ1-1; TRBD1 might be the D (5 bases). The CDR3 runs to 14 residues. Deletions cut 5 bases from V and 5 bases from J, with 15 bases between. Germline CDR1 is SGHDN and CDR2 is FVKESK. Here the CDR3 DNA reads TGTGCCAGCAGCTTTCTAGGGGCAAGGACTGAAGCTTTCTTT. Amino acid sequence: CASSFLGARTEAFF.

The rearrangement joins TRBV7-2 to TRBJ2-5, with 7 nucleotides matching TRBD1. Per the germline V gene, CDR1 is SGHTA and CDR2 is FQGNSA. V lost 5 bases and J lost 11; bases outside the gene matches: 20. The CDR3 runs 16 residues. This CDR3 reads CASSLDPPGTVYEQYF. CDR3 DNA: TGTGCCAGCAGCCTAGACCCCCCCGGGACAGTATATGAGCAGTACTTC. Filled out from reference TRBV7-2 and TRBJ2-5, the complete variable domain reads GAGVSQSPSNKVTEKGKDVELRCDPISGHTALYWYRQSLGQGLEFLIYFQGNSAPDKSGLPSDRFSAERTGGSVSTLTIQRTQQEDSAVYLCASSLDPPGTVYEQYFGPGTRLLVL.

The J gene is TRBJ2-3, the V gene TRBV2; 11 nucleotides agree with TRBD2. The CDR3 consists of 17 residues. The trim removed 1 base at V and 6 bases at J, leaving 9 bases unmatched. The germline CDR1 and CDR2 sequences are SNHLY and FYNNEI. CDR3 in amino acids: CASSEVRGLAAPDTQYF. CDR3 bases: TGTGCCAGCAGTGAAGTAAGGGGACTAGCGGCGCCGGATACGCAGTATTTT. The full variable domain, rest sourced from reference TRBV2 and TRBJ2-3, is EPEVTQTPSHQVTQMGQEVILRCVPISNHLYFYWYRQILGQKVEFLVSFYNNEISEKSEIFDDQFSVERPDGSNFTLKIRSTKLEDSAMYFCASSEVRGLAAPDTQYFGPGTRLTVL.

This chain uses TRBV4-1 with TRBJ2-2, with 8 bases aligning to TRBD1. This CDR3 has 15 residues. The germline V gene has CDR1 MGHRA and CDR2 YSYEKL. Losses at the gene ends were 5 bases for V and 5 bases for J; bases not matched to a gene: 7. In DNA, the CDR3 is TGCGCCAGCAGCACCCTGGACAGGGAAACCGGGGAGCTGTTTTTT. Translating gives CASSTLDRETGELFF.

On this clonotype: An end of the junction does not agree with germline; a read error may underlie this. The J gene is TRBJ2-1, the V gene TRBV7-6; D gene uncertain. In germline, CDR1 is SGHVS, CDR2 FNYEAQ. The CDR3 has 13 residues. CDR3 in amino acids: CTSSFGSLDEQFF. The CDR3, as DNA: TGTACCAGCAGCTTTGGATCTCTGGATGAGCAGTTCTTC.

This clonotype has just a few counts. The rearrangement joins TRBV20-1 to TRBJ2-1; tentative D call: TRBD2 (5 bases). V shed 3 bases and J shed 12 bases, with 15 bases lying between them. Looked up from germline, CDR1 is DFQATT and CDR2 is SNEGSKA (reference sequence). The CDR3 sequence is 12 residues long. The CDR3 nucleotides are TGCAGTGCTAGTACTAGTTCTACGTGGCAGTTCTTC. This gives the protein CSASTSSTWQFF.

This clonotype has only a few counts. The chain uses TRBV2 and TRBJ2-3; 14 nucleotides align to TRBD2. Germline V gene lookup returns CDR1 SNHLY and CDR2 FYNNEI. The CDR3 is 15 residues long. V shed 11 bases, J shed 4 bases, and the junction held 8 bases outside the gene matches. CDR3: CADQEGLAGADTQYF. CDR3 nucleotides: TGTGCCGATCAGGAGGGACTAGCGGGAGCAGATACGCAGTATTTT.

This clonotype has more than one count but fewer than ten. The chain recombines TRBV20-1 with TRBJ2-5; 10 bases align to TRBD2. The CDR3 runs 11 residues. Germline loops: CDR1 DFQATT, CDR2 SNEGSKA (reference sequence). CDR3 nucleotide sequence: TGCAGCCTAGCGGGGGAAGAGACCCAGTACTTC. This codes for CSLAGEETQYF.

V and J are TRBV6-2 or TRBV6-3 and TRBJ2-5; D gene unclear. The CDR3 covers 10 residues. Germline V gene sequence: CDR1 MNHEY, CDR2 SVGEGT. Trimming took off 2 bases at V and 11 bases at J, with 6 bases between the two ends. DNA of the CDR3: TGTGCCAGCAGTTACGGAGAGCAGTACTTC. Protein: CASSYGEQYF.

The chain uses TRBV29-1 and TRBJ2-3; 9 bases are shared with TRBD1. Trimming at V came to 5 bases and at J to 6 bases, leaving 9 bases not matched to a gene. The CDR3 is 14 amino acids. CDR1 is SQVTM and CDR2 is ANQGSEA in the germline V gene. This CDR3 is CSVIGTGFRDTQYF. The CDR3 nucleotides read TGCAGCGTTATTGGGACAGGGTTCAGGGATACGCAGTATTTT.

The chain employs TRBV14 and TRBJ2-1; D possibly matches TRBD1 or TRBD2 (5 bases each). The CDR3 has 13 amino acids. The germline V gene has CDR1 SGHDN and CDR2 FVKESK. The V and J ends lost 0 bases and 10 bases respectively, with 10 bases between them. The CDR3 DNA reads TGTGCCAGCAGCCAAGATTGGGGGAGCGAGCAGTTCTTC. As protein: CASSQDWGSEQFF. The full variable domain, rest sourced from reference TRBV14 and TRBJ2-1, is EAGVTQFPSHSVIEKGQTVTLRCDPISGHDNLYWYRRVMGKEIKFLLHFVKESKQDESGMPNNRFLAERTGGTYSTLKVQPAELEDSGVYFCASSQDWGSEQFFGPGTRLTVL.

This clonotype occurred a few times. The gene calls are TRBV4-2 and TRBJ2-5, with 7 bases that match TRBD2. Germline CDR1 LGHNA, CDR2 YNFKEQ. The J segment lost 3 bases and the V segment lost 4 bases, leaving 11 bases of the junction unmatched. CDR3 length: 16 amino acids. The chain's CDR3 is CASSPAGDRPEETQYF. CDR3 DNA: TGTGCCAGCAGCCCCGCGGGGGACCGACCAGAAGAGACCCAGTACTTC.